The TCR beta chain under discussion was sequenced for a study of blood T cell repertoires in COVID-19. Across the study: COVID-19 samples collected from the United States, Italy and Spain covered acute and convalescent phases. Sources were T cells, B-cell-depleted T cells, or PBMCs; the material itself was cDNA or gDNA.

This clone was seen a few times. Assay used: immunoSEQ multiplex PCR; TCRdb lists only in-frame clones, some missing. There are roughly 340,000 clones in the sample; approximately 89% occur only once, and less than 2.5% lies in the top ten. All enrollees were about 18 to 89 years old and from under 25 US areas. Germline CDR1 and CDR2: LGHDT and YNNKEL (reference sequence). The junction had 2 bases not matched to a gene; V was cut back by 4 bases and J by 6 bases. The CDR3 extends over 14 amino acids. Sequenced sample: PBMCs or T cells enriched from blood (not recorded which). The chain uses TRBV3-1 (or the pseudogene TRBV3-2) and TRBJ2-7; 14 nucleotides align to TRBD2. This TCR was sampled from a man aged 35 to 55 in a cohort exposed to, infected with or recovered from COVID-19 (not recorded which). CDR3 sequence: CASSPGLAGAEQYF. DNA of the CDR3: TGTGCCAGCAGCCCGGGACTAGCGGGAGCCGAGCAGTACTTC.